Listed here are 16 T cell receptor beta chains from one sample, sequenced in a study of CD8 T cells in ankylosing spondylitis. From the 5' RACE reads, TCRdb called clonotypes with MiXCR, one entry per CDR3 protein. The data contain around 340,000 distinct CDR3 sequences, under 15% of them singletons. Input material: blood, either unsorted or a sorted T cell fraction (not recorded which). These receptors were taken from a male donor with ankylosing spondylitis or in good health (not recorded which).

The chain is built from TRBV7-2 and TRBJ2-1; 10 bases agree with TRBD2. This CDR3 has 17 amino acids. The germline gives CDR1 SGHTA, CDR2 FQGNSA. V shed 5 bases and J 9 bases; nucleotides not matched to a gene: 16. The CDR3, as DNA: TGTGCCAGCAGCCCCGGGCCTAGCGGGAGATGGGGGGGTGAGCAGTTCTTC. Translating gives CASSPGPSGRWGGEQFF.

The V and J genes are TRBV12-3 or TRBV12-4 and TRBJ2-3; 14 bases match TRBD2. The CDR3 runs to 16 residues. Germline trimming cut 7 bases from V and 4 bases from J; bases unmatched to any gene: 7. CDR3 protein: CASTGLAGVGPDTQYF. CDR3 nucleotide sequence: TGTGCCAGCACGGGACTAGCGGGAGTGGGGCCAGATACGCAGTATTTT.

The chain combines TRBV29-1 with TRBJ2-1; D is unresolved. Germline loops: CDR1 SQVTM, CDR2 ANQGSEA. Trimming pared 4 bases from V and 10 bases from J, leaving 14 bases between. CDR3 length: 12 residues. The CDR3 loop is CSVVILGREQFF. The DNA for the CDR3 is TGCAGCGTTGTTATTCTAGGGCGGGAGCAGTTCTTC.

The CDR3 DNA is TGTGCCAGCAGCTACACCTCCTATGGCTACACCTTC. Its translation: CASSYTSYGYTF. The rearrangement joins TRBV7-2 to TRBJ1-2; D not certain. There are 12 residues in the CDR3. CDR1 is SGHTA and CDR2 is FQGNSA in the germline V gene. With 4 bases removed from V and 4 bases from J, the gap between germline ends came to 7 bases.

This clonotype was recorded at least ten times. CDR3: CASSLTSYEQYF. The CDR3 bases are TGTGCCAGCAGCCTGACGAGCTACGAGCAGTACTTC. The chain is built from TRBV3-1 and TRBJ2-7; unclear D gene. Between the trimmed V and J ends, which lost 4 bases and 3 bases, there was a span of 7 bases. The CDR3 sequence is 12 residues long. CDR1 LGHDT and CDR2 YNNKEL come from the germline V gene (reference sequence).

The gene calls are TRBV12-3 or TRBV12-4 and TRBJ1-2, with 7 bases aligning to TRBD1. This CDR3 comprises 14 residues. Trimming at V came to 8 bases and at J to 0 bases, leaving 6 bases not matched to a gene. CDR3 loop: CASRRDSSNYGYTF. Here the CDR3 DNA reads TGTGCCAGCCGCAGGGACAGTTCTAACTATGGCTACACCTTC.

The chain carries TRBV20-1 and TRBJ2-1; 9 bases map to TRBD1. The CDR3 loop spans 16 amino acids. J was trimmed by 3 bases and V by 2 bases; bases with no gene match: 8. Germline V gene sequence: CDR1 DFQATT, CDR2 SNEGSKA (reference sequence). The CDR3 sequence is CSARIAGTGIYNEQFF. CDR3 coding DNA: TGCAGTGCTAGAATCGCAGGGACAGGGATCTACAATGAGCAGTTCTTC.

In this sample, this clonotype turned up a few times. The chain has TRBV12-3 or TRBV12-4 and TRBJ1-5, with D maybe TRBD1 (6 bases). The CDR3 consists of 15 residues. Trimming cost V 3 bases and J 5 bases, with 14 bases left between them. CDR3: CASSFQGGRDQPQHF. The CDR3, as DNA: TGTGCCAGCAGTTTCCAAGGGGGGCGAGATCAGCCCCAGCATTTT.

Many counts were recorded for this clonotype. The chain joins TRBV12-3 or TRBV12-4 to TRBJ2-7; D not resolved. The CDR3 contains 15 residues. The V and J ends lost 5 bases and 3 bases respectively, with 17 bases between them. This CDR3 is CASSPGPENVYEQYF. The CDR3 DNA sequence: TGTGCCAGCAGTCCCGGACCAGAAAACGTCTACGAGCAGTACTTC.

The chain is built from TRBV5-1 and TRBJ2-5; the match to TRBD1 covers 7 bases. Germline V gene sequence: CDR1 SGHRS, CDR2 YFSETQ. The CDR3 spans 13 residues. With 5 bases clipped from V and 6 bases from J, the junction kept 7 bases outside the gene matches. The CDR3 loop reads CASSSDRAQTQYF. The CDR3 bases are TGCGCCAGCAGTTCAGACAGGGCCCAGACCCAGTACTTC.

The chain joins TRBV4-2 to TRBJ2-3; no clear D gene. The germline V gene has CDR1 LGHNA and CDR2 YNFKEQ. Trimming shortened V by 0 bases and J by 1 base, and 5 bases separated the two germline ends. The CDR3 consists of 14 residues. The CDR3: CASSQDSGTDTQYF. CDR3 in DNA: TGTGCCAGCAGCCAAGATTCGGGCACAGATACGCAGTATTTT.

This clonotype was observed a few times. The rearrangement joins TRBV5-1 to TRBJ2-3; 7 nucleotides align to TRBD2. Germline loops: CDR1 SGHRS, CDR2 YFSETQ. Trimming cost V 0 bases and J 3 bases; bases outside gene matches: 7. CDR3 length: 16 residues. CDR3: CASSLGPSGETDTQYF. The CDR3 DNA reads TGCGCCAGCAGCTTGGGGCCTAGCGGAGAAACAGATACGCAGTATTTT.

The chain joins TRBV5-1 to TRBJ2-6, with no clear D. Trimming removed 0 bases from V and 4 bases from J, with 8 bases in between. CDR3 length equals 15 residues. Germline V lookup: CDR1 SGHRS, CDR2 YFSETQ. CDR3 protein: CASSLDGGGANVLTF. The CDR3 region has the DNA TGCGCCAGCAGCTTGGACGGTGGGGGGGCCAACGTCCTGACTTTC.

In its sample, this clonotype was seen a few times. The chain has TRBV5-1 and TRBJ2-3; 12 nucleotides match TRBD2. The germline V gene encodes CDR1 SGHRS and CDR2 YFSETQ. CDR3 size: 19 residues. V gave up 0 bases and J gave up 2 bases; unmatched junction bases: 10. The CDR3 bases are TGCGCCAGCAGCTTGGCCTCCAAAAGACTAGCGGGGGTCACAGATACGCAGTATTTT. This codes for CASSLASKRLAGVTDTQYF.

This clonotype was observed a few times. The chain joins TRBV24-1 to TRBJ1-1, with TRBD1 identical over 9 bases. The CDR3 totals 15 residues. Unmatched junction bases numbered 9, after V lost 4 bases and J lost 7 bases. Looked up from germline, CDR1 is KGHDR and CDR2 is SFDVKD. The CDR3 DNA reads TGTGCCACCAGTGAGACGGACAGGGGCATGAATGAAGCTTTCTTT. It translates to CATSETDRGMNEAFF.

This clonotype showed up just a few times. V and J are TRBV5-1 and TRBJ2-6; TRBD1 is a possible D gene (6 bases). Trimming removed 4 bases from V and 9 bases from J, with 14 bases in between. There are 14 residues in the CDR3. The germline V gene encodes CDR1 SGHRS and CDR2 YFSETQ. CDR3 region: CASSPGQNHNVLTF. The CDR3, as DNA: TGCGCCAGCAGCCCCGGACAGAACCACAACGTCCTGACTTTC.